The 11 T cell receptor beta chains below were found in one sample sequenced in a study of cytomegalovirus exposure and HLA in healthy donors. Primers: 60 Vbeta forward and 13 Jbeta reverse. This table comes from immunoSEQ multiplex PCR, and its TCRdb copy is limited to in-frame clones, with some not included. Here the sample spans fewer than 200,000 clones, over 75% being singletons. Sequenced material: PBMCs. These receptors were collected from a woman between 50 and 59 years old in good health and CMV-seronegative.

The gene calls are TRBV14 and TRBJ2-5, with D possibly TRBD1 on 6 matching bases. The CDR3 is 14 amino acids. CDR1 is SGHDN and CDR2 is FVKESK in the germline V gene. The V end lost 3 bases, the J end lost 3 bases, and 11 bases lay between the germline ends. This CDR3 is CASSHRQGKETQYF. The CDR3 DNA follows: TGTGCCAGCAGCCATCGGCAGGGGAAAGAGACCCAGTACTTC.

The J gene is TRBJ1-1, the V gene TRBV28, with a possible D match to TRBD1 (5 bases). Trimming removed 7 bases from V and 0 bases from J, with 12 bases in between. CDR3 length: 14 amino acids. Germline-derived CDR1 and CDR2 are MDHEN and SYDVKM. The CDR3 here is CASTGGGMNTEAFF. For the CDR3, the DNA is TGTGCCAGCACCGGGGGGGGAATGAACACTGAAGCTTTCTTT.

This chain uses TRBV9 with TRBJ2-7; a possible D gene is TRBD1 (5 bases). The germline V gene has CDR1 SGDLS and CDR2 YYNGEE. V was trimmed by 4 bases and J by 3 bases, leaving 14 bases between them. CDR3 length: 14 residues. The CDR3 DNA follows: TGTGCCAGCAGCCCCAGCAGGGCCGGCTACGAGCAGTACTTC. This sequence encodes CASSPSRAGYEQYF.

The rearrangement uses TRBV18 and TRBJ2-3; TRBD2 matches at 12 bases. CDR1 KGHSH and CDR2 LQKENI come from the germline V gene. Trimming took 3 bases from V and 2 from J; bases not matched to a gene: 6. CDR3 size: 17 residues. CDR3 region: CASSPKGLAGPTDTQYF. In DNA, the CDR3 is TGTGCCAGCTCACCTAAAGGACTAGCGGGGCCCACAGATACGCAGTATTTT.

The V and J genes are TRBV28 and TRBJ2-5; TRBD1 matches at 9 bases. The J call may be in error: the DNA end matches TRBJ2-7 better. Germline lookup yields CDR1 MDHEN and CDR2 SYDVKM. The CDR3 has 15 residues. In DNA form, the CDR3 reads TGTGCCAGCAGTGAACAGGGGGCAAACTCCTACGAGCAGTACTTC. It encodes CASSEQGANSYEQYF.

This clone showed up just once. This chain links TRBV9 with TRBJ2-3, with 11 positions matching TRBD2. The V gene end was trimmed by 4 bases and the J gene end by 2 bases; junction bases not matched to a gene: 3. Per the germline V gene, CDR1 is SGDLS and CDR2 is YYNGEE. The CDR3 has 15 amino acids. The CDR3 DNA follows: TGTGCCAGCAGCTTTAGCGGGGGGGACACAGATACGCAGTATTTT. It encodes CASSFSGGDTDTQYF.

The chain combines TRBV7-8 with TRBJ2-1; 13 positions match TRBD2. The CDR3 totals 17 residues. The V gene end was trimmed by 5 bases and the J gene end by 9 bases; junction bases not matched to a gene: 13. Per the germline V gene, CDR1 is SGHVS and CDR2 is FQNEAQ. The CDR3 DNA is TGTGCCAGCAGCCCAACGTTAGGGACTAGCGGGAAGAGTGAGCAGTTCTTC. Amino acid sequence: CASSPTLGTSGKSEQFF.

This clone was seen once. The chain employs TRBV7-9 and TRBJ2-1, with 7 bases that match TRBD1. V was clipped by 4 bases and J by 15 bases; unmatched bases: 9. Germline V gene sequence: CDR1 SEHNR, CDR2 FQNEAQ (reference sequence). CDR3 length: 12 amino acids. CDR3 nucleotide sequence: TGTGCCAGCAGCTCGACAGGGAATGTGCGGTTCTTC. Amino acid sequence: CASSSTGNVRFF.

The V and J genes are TRBV28 and TRBJ1-4; 9 bases line up with TRBD1. Looked up from germline, CDR1 is MDHEN and CDR2 is SYDVKM. The CDR3 is made up of 15 amino acids. With 6 bases clipped from V and 5 bases from J, the junction kept 7 bases outside the gene matches. CDR3 loop: CASRRQTGGNEKLFF. The CDR3, as DNA: TGTGCCAGCAGGCGACAGACAGGGGGGAATGAAAAACTGTTTTTT. Looking up the rest from reference TRBV28 and TRBJ1-4 gives the full variable domain: DVKVTQSSRYLVKRTGEKVFLECVQDMDHENMFWYRQDPGLGLRLIYFSYDVKMKEKGDIPEGYSVSREKKERFSLILESASTNQTSMYLCASRRQTGGNEKLFFGSGTQLSVL.

This chain links TRBV7-6 with TRBJ2-3, with 9 nucleotides matching TRBD2. Germline CDR1 and CDR2: SGHVS and FNYEAQ. V was pared by 2 bases and J by 0 bases, with 15 bases of the junction left unmatched. There are 20 residues in the CDR3. DNA of the CDR3: TGTGCCAGCAGCTTATTCCCCCCAGCGGGAGGAATAACTAGCACAGATACGCAGTATTTT. Translation gives CASSLFPPAGGITSTDTQYF. The whole variable domain, remainder taken from reference TRBV7-6 and TRBJ2-3, is GAGVSQSPRYKVTKRGQDVALRCDPISGHVSLYWYRQALGQGPEFLTYFNYEAQQDKSGLPNDRFSAERPEGSISTLTIQRTEQRDSAMYRCASSLFPPAGGITSTDTQYFGPGTRLTVL.

This chain uses TRBV15 with TRBJ1-2, with D maybe TRBD1 (5 bases). The V end was cut by 0 bases, the J end by 4 bases, with 9 bases between. The CDR3 covers 14 residues. Germline assignment: CDR1 LNHNV and CDR2 YYDKDF (reference sequence). The CDR3 nucleotides read TGTGCCACCAGCAGAGATTTAGGGGCCTATGGCTACACCTTC. Protein sequence: CATSRDLGAYGYTF.